This is a list of T cell receptor beta chains from one sample in a study of PD-1 blockade in classical Hodgkin lymphoma. The assay was immunoSEQ multiplex PCR, and TCRdb's table has in-frame clones only and misses some. The table shows about 41,000 clones, with around three quarters occurring only once. Source: peripheral blood mononuclear cells (PBMCs), taken at baseline. These receptors all stem from a human donor with classical Hodgkin lymphoma. CDR3s include the opening cysteine and the closing phenylalanine or tryptophan. Each record gives: D gene, V gene, clone size, J gene, CDR3 DNA, CDR3 protein. A D gene is named only where the DNA matches it firmly. Only part of the rows carry a size: once, few, many, or a class if the clone is expanded.

>-|TRBV7-9|once|TRBJ2-7
TGTGCCAGCAGTTTCTCCTACGAGCAGTACTTC
CASSFSYEQYF
>-|TRBV2|-|TRBJ2-3
TGTGCCAGCAGTCTACTACAGGGTGGAGATACGCAGTATTTT
CASSLLQGGDTQYF
>TRBD2|TRBV9|few|TRBJ2-3
TGTGCCAGCAGCCCCCGACTAGCGGGAACGGATACGCAGTATTTT
CASSPRLAGTDTQYF
>-|TRBV7-9|-|TRBJ1-2
TGTGCCAGCACCTTATCAACAGGAGCTAACTATGGCTACACCTTC
CASTLSTGANYGYTF
>TRBD1|TRBV19|-|TRBJ1-4
TGTGCCAGTAGCCCGACAGGGGGGAACGAAAAACTGTTTTTT
CASSPTGGNEKLFF
>-|TRBV27|-|TRBJ2-7
TGTGCCAGCAGTTTATCTTTCGGAGGTTCCTACGAGCAGTACTTC
CASSLSFGGSYEQYF
>-|TRBV7-8|-|TRBJ2-1
TGTGCCAGCAGTTGGGACTTTCTGAACCCTTACAATGAGCAGTTCTTC
CASSWDFLNPYNEQFF
>-|TRBV5-1|-|TRBJ2-6
TGCGCCAGCAGCGAATTGTTCAGCGCGAACTCTGGGGCCAACGTCCTGACTTTC
CASSELFSANSGANVLTF
>-|TRBV28|-|TRBJ2-1
TGTGCCAGCAGTCTTGGTCACATCATGGAGCAGTTCTTC
CASSLGHIMEQFF
>TRBD1|TRBV6-6|-|TRBJ2-7
TGTGCCAGCAGCCCTCGACAGGGTCCCTACGAGCAGTACTTC
CASSPRQGPYEQYF
>-|TRBV9|once|TRBJ1-3
TGTGCCAGCGGGCAGAACGGAAACACCATATATTTT
CASGQNGNTIYF
>-|TRBV6-5|-|TRBJ1-1
TGTGCCAGCAGTCCGGGGCCCAACACTGAAGCTTTCTTT
CASSPGPNTEAFF
>TRBD2|TRBV30|-|TRBJ2-7
TGTGCCTCCTTAGCGGGAAGCTACGAGCAGTACTTC
CASLAGSYEQYF
>-|TRBV12-5|-|TRBJ2-5
TGTGCTAGTGGTTTATCCCAGGAGACCCAGTACTTC
CASGLSQETQYF
>-|TRBV4-1|once|TRBJ1-1
TGCGCCAGCAGCCTCAACGCGGACACCGGAGCTTTCTTT
CASSLNADTGAFF
>TRBD1|TRBV5-4|few|TRBJ1-2
TGTGCCAGCAGCCTCCGAGGACAGGGGAACTATGGCTACACCTTC
CASSLRGQGNYGYTF
>-|TRBV28|-|TRBJ2-1
TGTGCCAGCAGTTTTCTCGAGGGGAGCTCCTACAATGAGCAGTTCTTC
CASSFLEGSSYNEQFF
>-|TRBV19|-|TRBJ1-5
TGTGCCAGTAGCTCCAGACAGGATGGCAATCAGCCCCAGCATTTT
CASSSRQDGNQPQHF
>-|TRBV7-9|-|TRBJ1-3
TGTGCCCCACAAAATTTTCCTGGAAACACCATATATTTT
CAPQNFPGNTIYF
>TRBD1|TRBV18|-|TRBJ2-7
TGTGCCAGCTCACCCAGGGACAGGTCCTACGAGCAGTACTTC
CASSPRDRSYEQYF
>TRBD2|TRBV5-8|-|TRBJ2-7
TGTGCCAGCAGCTTTCTAGCGGGAGCGGGCGAGCAGTACTTC
CASSFLAGAGEQYF
>TRBD2|TRBV7-3|-|TRBJ2-1
TGTGCCAGCAGCGCTAGCGGGAGCTCCTACAATGAACAGTTCTTC
CASSASGSSYNEQFF
>-|TRBV28|-|TRBJ1-5
TGTGCCAGCAGTCTACAAGGACGGGGGCCCCAGCATTTT
CASSLQGRGPQHF
>-|TRBV7-2|-|TRBJ2-6
TGTGCCAGCGGGGGCCGGGCAGGGGCCAACGTCCTGACTTTC
CASGGRAGANVLTF
>TRBD1|TRBV27|-|TRBJ1-2
TGTGCCAGCAGTCTCGACAGGGGTCGATATGGCTACACCTTC
CASSLDRGRYGYTF
>-|TRBV30|-|TRBJ2-7
TGTGCCTGGAGTGTATGGCCAGGGTTCTCCTACGAGCAGTACTTC
CAWSVWPGFSYEQYF
>-|TRBV18|once|TRBJ1-4
TGTGCCAGCTCACCACCACAAGTAGCTAATGAAAAACTGTTTTTT
CASSPPQVANEKLFF
>-|TRBV7-3|-|TRBJ2-1
TGTGCCAGCAGCCCCGACCTTTACAATGAGCAGTTCTTC
CASSPDLYNEQFF